Sequencing of this T cell receptor beta chain was carried out in a study of technical replicates of blood from several donors. With 4 bases removed from V and 0 bases from J, the gap between germline ends came to 9 bases. This CDR3 spans 14 amino acids. Germline assignment: CDR1 SEHNR and CDR2 FQNEAQ (reference sequence). Some clones are missing from TCRdb's copy, which holds only in-frame ones; the method was immunoSEQ multiplex PCR. This table has 82,000 or so clones, under 96% appearing once. The sequencing sample was made of T cells isolated from PBMCs. The chain has TRBV7-9 and TRBJ1-1, with TRBD1 as a possible D gene (6 bases). This TCR was sampled from a human donor in good health. The CDR3 loop is CASSWGQLNTEAFF. The CDR3 coding sequence is TGTGCCAGCAGCTGGGGGCAATTGAACACTGAAGCTTTCTTT.